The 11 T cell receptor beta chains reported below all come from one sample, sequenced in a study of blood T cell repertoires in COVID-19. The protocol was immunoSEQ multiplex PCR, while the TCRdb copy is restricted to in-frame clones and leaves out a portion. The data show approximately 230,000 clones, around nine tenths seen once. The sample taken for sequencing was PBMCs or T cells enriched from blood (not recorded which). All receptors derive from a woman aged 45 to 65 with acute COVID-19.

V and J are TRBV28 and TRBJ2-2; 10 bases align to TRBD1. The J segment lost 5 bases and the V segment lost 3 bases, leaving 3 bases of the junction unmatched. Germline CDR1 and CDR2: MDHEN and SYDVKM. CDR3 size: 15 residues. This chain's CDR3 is CASSFWTGGTGELFF. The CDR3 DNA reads TGTGCCAGCAGTTTCTGGACAGGGGGAACCGGGGAGCTGTTTTTT.

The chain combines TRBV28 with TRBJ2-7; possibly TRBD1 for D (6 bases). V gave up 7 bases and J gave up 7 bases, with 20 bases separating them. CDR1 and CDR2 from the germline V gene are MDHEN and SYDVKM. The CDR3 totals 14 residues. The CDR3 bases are TGTGCCAGCATGAACCAGGGGTGGGCGAGAGAGCAGTACTTC. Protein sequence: CASMNQGWAREQYF. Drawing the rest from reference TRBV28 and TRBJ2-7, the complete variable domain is DVKVTQSSRYLVKRTGEKVFLECVQDMDHENMFWYRQDPGLGLRLIYFSYDVKMKEKGDIPEGYSVSREKKERFSLILESASTNQTSMYLCASMNQGWAREQYFGPGTRLTVT.

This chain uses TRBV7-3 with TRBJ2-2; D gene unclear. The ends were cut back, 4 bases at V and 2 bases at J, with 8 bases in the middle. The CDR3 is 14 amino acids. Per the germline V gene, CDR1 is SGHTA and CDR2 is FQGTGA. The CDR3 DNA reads TGTGCCAGCAGCTCCTCGTCTAACACCGGGGAGCTGTTTTTT. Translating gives CASSSSSNTGELFF.

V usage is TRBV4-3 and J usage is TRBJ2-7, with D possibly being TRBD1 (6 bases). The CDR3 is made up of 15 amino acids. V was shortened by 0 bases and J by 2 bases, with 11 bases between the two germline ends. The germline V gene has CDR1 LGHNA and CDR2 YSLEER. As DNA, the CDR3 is TGCGCCAGCAGCCAAGAACAGGGCTTCCCCTACGAGCAGTACTTC. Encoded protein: CASSQEQGFPYEQYF.

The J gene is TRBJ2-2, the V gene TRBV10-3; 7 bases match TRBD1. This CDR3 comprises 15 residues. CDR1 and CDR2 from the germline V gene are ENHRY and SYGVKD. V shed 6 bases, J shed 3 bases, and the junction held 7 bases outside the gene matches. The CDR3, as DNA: TGTGCCATCAGCCAAAGACAGGGTGACACCGGGGAGCTGTTTTTT. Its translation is CAISQRQGDTGELFF.

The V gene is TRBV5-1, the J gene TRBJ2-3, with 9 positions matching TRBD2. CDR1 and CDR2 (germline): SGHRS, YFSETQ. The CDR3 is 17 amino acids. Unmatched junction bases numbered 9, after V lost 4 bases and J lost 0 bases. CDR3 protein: CASSPPGLAASTDTQYF. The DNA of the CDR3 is TGCGCCAGCAGCCCACCGGGACTAGCAGCTAGCACAGATACGCAGTATTTT.

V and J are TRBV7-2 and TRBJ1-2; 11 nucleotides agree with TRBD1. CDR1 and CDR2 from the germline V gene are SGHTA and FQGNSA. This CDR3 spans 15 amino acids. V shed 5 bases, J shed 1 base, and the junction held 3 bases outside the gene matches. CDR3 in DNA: TGTGCCAGCAGCCGGGACAGGGGGGTTAACTATGGCTACACCTTC. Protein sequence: CASSRDRGVNYGYTF.

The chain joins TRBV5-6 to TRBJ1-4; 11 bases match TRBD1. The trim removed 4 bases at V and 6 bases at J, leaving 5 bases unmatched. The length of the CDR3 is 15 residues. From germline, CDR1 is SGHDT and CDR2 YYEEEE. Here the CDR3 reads CASSTPGQGDEKLFF. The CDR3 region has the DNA TGTGCCAGCAGCACCCCGGGACAGGGGGATGAAAAACTGTTTTTT.

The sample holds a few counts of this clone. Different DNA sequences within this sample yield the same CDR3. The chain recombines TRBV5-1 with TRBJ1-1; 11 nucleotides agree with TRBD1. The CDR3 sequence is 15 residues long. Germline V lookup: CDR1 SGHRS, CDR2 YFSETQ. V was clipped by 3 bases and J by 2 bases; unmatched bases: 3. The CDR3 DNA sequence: TGCGCCAGCAGCTCCGGACAGGGGGCAAACACTGAAGCTTTCTTT. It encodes CASSSGQGANTEAFF.

The CDR3 spells CASSVGGGYTEAFF. The CDR3, as DNA: TGTGCCAGCAGCGTAGGGGGCGGATACACTGAAGCTTTCTTT. The chain uses TRBV9 and TRBJ1-1; TRBD1 might be the D (5 bases). The CDR3 is 14 amino acids. Between the trimmed V and J ends, which lost 0 bases and 3 bases, there was a span of 9 bases. Germline assignment: CDR1 SGDLS and CDR2 YYNGEE.

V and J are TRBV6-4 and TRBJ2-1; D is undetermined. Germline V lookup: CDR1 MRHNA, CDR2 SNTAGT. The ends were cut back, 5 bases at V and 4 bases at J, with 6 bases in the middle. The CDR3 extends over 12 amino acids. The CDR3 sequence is CASSPNYNEQFF. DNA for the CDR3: TGTGCCAGCAGTCCCAATTACAATGAGCAGTTCTTC.